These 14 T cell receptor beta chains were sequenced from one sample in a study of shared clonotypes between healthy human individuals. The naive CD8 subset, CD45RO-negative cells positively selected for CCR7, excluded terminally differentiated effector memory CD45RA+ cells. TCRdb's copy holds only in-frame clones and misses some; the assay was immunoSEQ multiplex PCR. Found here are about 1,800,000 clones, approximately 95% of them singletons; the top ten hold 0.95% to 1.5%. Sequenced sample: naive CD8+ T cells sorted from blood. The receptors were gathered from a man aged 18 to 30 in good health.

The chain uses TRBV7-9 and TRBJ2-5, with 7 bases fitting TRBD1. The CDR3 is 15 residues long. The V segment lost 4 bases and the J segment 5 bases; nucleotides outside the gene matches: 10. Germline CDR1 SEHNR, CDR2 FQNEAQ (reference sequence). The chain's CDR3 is CASSSPDRVVETQYF. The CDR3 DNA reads TGTGCCAGCAGCTCCCCCGACAGGGTAGTTGAGACCCAGTACTTC.

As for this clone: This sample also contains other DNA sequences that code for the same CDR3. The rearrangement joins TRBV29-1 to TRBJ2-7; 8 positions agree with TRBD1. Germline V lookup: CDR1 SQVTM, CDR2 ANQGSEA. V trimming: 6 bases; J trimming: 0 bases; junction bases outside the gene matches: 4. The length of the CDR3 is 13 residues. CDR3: CSVRTGYSYEQYF. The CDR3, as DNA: TGCAGCGTGCGGACAGGGTACTCCTACGAGCAGTACTTC.

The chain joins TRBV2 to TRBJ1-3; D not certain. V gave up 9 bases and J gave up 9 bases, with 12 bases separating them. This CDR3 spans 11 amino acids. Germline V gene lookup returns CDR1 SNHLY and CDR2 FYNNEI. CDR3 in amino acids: CASLGFGTIYF. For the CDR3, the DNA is TGTGCCAGTCTGGGATTTGGCACCATATATTTT.

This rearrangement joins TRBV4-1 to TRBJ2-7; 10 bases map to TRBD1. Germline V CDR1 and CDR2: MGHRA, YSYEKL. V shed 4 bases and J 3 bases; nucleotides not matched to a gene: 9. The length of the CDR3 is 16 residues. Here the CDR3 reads CASSPRQGASIYEQYF. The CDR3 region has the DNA TGCGCCAGCAGCCCGAGACAGGGGGCAAGTATCTACGAGCAGTACTTC.

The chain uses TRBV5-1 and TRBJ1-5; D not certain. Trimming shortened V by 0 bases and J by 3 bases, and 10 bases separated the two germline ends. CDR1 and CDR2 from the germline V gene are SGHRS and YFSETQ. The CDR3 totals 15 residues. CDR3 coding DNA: TGCGCCAGCAGCTTGGGATTTTCCGACAATCAGCCCCAGCATTTT. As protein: CASSLGFSDNQPQHF.

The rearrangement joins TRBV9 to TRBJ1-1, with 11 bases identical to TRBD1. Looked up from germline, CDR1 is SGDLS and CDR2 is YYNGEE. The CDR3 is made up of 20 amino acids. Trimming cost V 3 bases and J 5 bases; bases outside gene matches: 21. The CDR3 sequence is CASSDPYDTGTGGRSTEAFF. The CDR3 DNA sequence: TGTGCCAGCAGCGACCCATATGATACCGGGACAGGGGGTCGTTCGACTGAAGCTTTCTTT.

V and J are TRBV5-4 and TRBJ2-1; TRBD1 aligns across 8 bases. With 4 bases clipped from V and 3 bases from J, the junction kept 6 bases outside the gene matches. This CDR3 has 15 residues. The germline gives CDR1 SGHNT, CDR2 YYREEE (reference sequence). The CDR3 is CASSITGTGYNEQFF. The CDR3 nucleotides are TGTGCCAGCAGCATAACCGGGACAGGCTACAATGAGCAGTTCTTC.

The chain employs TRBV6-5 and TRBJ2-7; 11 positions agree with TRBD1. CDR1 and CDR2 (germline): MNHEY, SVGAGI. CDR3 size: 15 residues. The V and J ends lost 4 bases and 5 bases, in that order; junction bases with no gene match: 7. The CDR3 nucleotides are TGTGCCAGCAGTTTGTGGACAGGGGGCAAAGACGAGCAGTACTTC. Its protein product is CASSLWTGGKDEQYF.

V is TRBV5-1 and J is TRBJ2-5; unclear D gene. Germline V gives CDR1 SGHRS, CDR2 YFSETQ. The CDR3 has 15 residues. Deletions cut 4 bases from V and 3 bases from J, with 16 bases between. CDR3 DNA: TGCGCCAGCAGCGCCCGACAACTAAGGGAAGAGACCCAGTACTTC. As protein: CASSARQLREETQYF.

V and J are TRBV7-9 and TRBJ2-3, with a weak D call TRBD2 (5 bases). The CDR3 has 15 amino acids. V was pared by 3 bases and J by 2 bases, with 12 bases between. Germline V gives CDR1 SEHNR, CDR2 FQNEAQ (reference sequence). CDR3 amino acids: CASSFPAATTDTQYF. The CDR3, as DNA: TGTGCCAGCAGCTTCCCAGCGGCTACCACAGATACGCAGTATTTT.

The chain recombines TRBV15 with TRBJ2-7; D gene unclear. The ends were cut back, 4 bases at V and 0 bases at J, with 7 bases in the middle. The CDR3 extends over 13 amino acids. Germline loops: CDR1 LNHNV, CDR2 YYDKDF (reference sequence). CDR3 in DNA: TGTGCCACCAGCACTAGGTACTCCTACGAGCAGTACTTC. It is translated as CATSTRYSYEQYF. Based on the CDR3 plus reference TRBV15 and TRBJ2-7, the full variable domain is DAMVIQNPRYQVTQFGKPVTLSCSQTLNHNVMYWYQQKSSQAPKLLFHYYDKDFNNEADTPDNFQSRRPNTSFCFLDIRSPGLGDTAMYLCATSTRYSYEQYFGPGTRLTVT.

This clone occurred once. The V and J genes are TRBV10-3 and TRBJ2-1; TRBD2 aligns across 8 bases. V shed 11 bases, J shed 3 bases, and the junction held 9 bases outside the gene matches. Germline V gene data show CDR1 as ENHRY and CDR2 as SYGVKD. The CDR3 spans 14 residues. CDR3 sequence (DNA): TGTGCCGCCCAGAGCGGGGGTCTCTACAATGAGCAGTTCTTC. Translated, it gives CAAQSGGLYNEQFF.

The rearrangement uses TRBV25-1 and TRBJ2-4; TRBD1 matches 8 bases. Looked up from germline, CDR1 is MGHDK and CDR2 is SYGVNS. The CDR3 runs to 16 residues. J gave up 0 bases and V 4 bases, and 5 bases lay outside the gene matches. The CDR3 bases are TGTGCCAGCAGTGGACTGACAGGGGTAGCCAAAAACATTCAGTACTTC. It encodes CASSGLTGVAKNIQYF.

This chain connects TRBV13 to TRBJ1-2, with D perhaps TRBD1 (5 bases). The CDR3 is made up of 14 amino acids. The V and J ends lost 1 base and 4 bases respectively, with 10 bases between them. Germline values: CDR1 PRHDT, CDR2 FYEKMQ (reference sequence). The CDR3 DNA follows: TGTGCCAGCAGCTTAGAGGGACTCGGCTATGGCTACACCTTC. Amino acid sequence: CASSLEGLGYGYTF.